This TCR beta chain emerged from a study of blood T cell repertoires in COVID-19. Adults between about 18 and 89 years of age took part from 20 to 25 US areas. Cohort allocation depended upon clinical history that participants reported. Profiled with immunoSEQ multiplex PCR; TCRdb holds only in-frame clones, not every one. The data hold hundreds of thousands of clones, with 88% observed a single time. The CDR3 has 15 residues. J was trimmed by 3 bases and V by 4 bases; bases with no gene match: 6. CDR1 is LNHDA and CDR2 is SQIVND in the germline V gene (reference sequence). The source of this sequence is a woman aged 40 to 49 with acute COVID-19. The chain uses TRBV19 and TRBJ2-7, with 10 bases fitting TRBD2. The sequenced material came from PBMCs or T cells enriched from blood (not recorded which). The CDR3 sequence is CASSTSGGDLYEQYF. As DNA, the CDR3 is TGTGCCAGTAGTACCAGCGGGGGGGACCTCTACGAGCAGTACTTC.